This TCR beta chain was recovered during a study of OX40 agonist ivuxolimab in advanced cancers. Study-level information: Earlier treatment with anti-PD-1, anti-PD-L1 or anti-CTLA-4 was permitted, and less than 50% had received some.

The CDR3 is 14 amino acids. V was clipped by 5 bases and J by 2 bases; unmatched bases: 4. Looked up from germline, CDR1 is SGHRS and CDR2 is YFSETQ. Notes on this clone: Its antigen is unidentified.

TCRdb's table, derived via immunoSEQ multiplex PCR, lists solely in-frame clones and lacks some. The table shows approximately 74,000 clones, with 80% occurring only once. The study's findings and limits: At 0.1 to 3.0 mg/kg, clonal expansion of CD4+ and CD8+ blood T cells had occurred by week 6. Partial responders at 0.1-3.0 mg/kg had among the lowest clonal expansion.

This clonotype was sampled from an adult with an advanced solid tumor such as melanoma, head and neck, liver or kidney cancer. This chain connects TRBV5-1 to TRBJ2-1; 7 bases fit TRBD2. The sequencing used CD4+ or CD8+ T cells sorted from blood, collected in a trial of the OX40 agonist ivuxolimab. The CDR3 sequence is CASSVLATYNEQFF. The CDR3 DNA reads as TGCGCCAGCAGTGTACTAGCGACCTACAATGAGCAGTTCTTC.